Each of the 8 T cell receptor beta chains below was sequenced from the same sample in a study of cytomegalovirus exposure and HLA in healthy donors. Primers: 60 Vbeta forward and 13 Jbeta reverse. Generated by immunoSEQ multiplex PCR, the TCRdb table keeps only in-frame clones and is missing some. Of 150,000 or so clones detected, 70% to 85% appear once; the ten largest clones hold more than 1.5%. Sequencing input: PBMCs. The receptors shown here come from a woman aged 40 to 55 in good health and CMV-seronegative.

On this clone: The sample carries other DNA sequences with the same CDR3. The V call is TRBV27, the J call TRBJ2-3; tentative D call: TRBD2 (5 bases). CDR3 length: 14 residues. Germline assignment: CDR1 MNHEY and CDR2 SMNVEV (reference sequence). Trimming took 6 bases from V and 12 from J, leaving 22 bases between them. CDR3 sequence reads: CASRPQRSGATQYF. The CDR3 nucleotides are TGTGCCAGCAGACCTCAGCGGAGCGGTGCTACACAGTATTTT.

The V gene is TRBV9, the J gene TRBJ2-3, with 10 bases that match TRBD2. CDR1 is SGDLS and CDR2 is YYNGEE in the germline V gene. The J segment lost 6 bases and the V segment lost 5 bases, leaving 12 bases of the junction unmatched. The CDR3 spans 16 residues. CDR3 in DNA: TGTGCCAGCAGTTCTGAAGCGGGAGGGCCGTGGGATACGCAGTATTTT. As protein: CASSSEAGGPWDTQYF.

The rearrangement joins TRBV4-1 to TRBJ2-1; 8 bases are a match to TRBD2. The CDR3 sequence is 15 residues long. Looked up from germline, CDR1 is MGHRA and CDR2 is YSYEKL. After removal of 1 base from V and 3 bases from J, the junction contained 2 bases not matched to a gene. This chain's CDR3 is CASSQAGGHYNEQFF. CDR3 sequence (DNA): TGCGCCAGCAGCCAAGCGGGAGGGCACTACAATGAGCAGTTCTTC.

This chain joins TRBV7-8 and TRBJ2-7; 8 bases agree with TRBD2. Germline V gene lookup returns CDR1 SGHVS and CDR2 FQNEAQ. V lost 1 base to trimming and J lost 0 bases; unmatched junction nucleotides: 5. The CDR3 is 16 residues long. CDR3 in amino acids: CASSLDPAGVSYEQYF. As DNA, the CDR3 is TGTGCCAGCAGCTTAGATCCAGCGGGAGTCTCCTACGAGCAGTACTTC.

The chain has TRBV9 and TRBJ2-7, with TRBD1 as a possible D gene (6 bases). This CDR3 comprises 15 residues. The V and J ends lost 0 bases and 2 bases respectively, with 12 bases between them. Looked up from germline, CDR1 is SGDLS and CDR2 is YYNGEE. The CDR3 region has the DNA TGTGCCAGCAGCGTAGGAGGGCAGGGGACCTACGAGCAGTACTTC. It translates to CASSVGGQGTYEQYF.

This sequence joins TRBV5-1 and TRBJ2-7, with 9 bases matching TRBD2. The junction had 8 bases not matched to a gene; V was cut back by 2 bases and J by 2 bases. This CDR3 has 16 amino acids. The V gene's germline CDR1 is SGHRS and CDR2 YFSETQ. CDR3 in DNA: TGCGCCAGCAGCTTTGGTGTGGCTAGCGGGACCTACGAGCAGTACTTC. This translates into CASSFGVASGTYEQYF.

J is TRBJ1-2 and V is TRBV14; D remains unclear. Per germline, CDR1 SGHDN and CDR2 FVKESK. CDR3 length equals 13 residues. The ends were cut back, 0 bases at V and 4 bases at J, with 6 bases in the middle. DNA for the CDR3: TGTGCCAGCAGCCAAGACAGGTCCTATGGCTACACCTTC. This translates into CASSQDRSYGYTF.

The chain carries TRBV28 and TRBJ1-5, with 7 bases fitting TRBD1. CDR1 and CDR2 from the germline V gene are MDHEN and SYDVKM. The ends lost 1 base at V and 3 bases at J; junction bases unmatched: 6. This CDR3 spans 16 amino acids. The CDR3 reads CASSLSSGTDNQPQHF. CDR3 bases: TGTGCCAGCAGTTTATCTAGCGGGACAGACAATCAGCCCCAGCATTTT.